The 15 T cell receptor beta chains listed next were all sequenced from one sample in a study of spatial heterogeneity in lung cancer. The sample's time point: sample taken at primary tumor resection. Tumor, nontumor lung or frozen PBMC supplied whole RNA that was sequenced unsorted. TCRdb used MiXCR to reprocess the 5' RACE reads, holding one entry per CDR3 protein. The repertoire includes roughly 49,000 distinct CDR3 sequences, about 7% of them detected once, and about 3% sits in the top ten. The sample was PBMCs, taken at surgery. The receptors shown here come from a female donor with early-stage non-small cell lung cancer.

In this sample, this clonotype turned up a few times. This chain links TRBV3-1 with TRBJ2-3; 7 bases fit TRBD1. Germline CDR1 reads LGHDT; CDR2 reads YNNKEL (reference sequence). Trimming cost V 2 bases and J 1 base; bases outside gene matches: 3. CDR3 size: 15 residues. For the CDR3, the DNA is TGTGCCAGCAGCCAAAGGGGGCCAGGCACAGATACGCAGTATTTT. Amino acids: CASSQRGPGTDTQYF.

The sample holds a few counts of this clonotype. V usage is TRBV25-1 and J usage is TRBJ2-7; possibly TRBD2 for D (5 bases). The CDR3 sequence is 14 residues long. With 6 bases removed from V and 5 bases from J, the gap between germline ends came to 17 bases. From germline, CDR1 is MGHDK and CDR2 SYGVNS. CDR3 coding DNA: TGTGCCAGCAGGGAGAGGGAGAAGGTGGACGAGCAGTACTTC. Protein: CASREREKVDEQYF.

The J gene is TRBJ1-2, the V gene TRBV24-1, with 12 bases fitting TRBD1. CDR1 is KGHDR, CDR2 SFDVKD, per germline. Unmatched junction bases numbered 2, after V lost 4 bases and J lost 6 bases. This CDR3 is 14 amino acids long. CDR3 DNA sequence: TGTGCCACCAGTGAGGGACAGGGGGCTCATGGCTACACCTTC. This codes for CATSEGQGAHGYTF.

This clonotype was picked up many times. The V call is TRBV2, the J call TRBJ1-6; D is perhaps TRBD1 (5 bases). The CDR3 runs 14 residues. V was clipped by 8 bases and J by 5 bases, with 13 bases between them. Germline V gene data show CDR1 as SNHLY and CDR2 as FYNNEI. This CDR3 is CASCRDPHNSPLHF. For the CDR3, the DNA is TGTGCCAGCTGCCGGGACCCCCATAATTCACCCCTCCACTTT.

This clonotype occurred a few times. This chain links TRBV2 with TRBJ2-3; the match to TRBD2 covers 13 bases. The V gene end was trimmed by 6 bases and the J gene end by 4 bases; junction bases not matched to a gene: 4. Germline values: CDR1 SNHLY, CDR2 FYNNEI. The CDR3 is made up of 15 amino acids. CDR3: CASRKTSGGADTQYF. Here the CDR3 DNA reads TGTGCCAGCAGGAAAACTAGCGGGGGGGCAGATACGCAGTATTTT.

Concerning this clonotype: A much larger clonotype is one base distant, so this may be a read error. The CDR3 loop reads CASSFQGGPGYTF. The CDR3 bases are TGTGCCAGCAGCTTCCAGGGGGGTCCTGGCTACACCTTC. The V call is TRBV11-2, the J call TRBJ1-2, with TRBD1 identical over 7 bases. V gave up 3 bases and J gave up 7 bases; unmatched junction bases: 5. This CDR3 is built from 13 residues. Germline V gene sequence: CDR1 SGHAT, CDR2 FQNNGV.

CDR3 sequence (DNA): TGCGCCAGCAGTGGGACCCCAAACTATGGCTACACCTTC. Translation gives CASSGTPNYGYTF. This chain connects TRBV5-1 to TRBJ1-2; the D gene is possibly TRBD1 (5 bases). The CDR3 is 13 amino acids. The germline CDR1 and CDR2 sequences are SGHRS and YFSETQ. Trimming took 5 bases from V and 2 from J, leaving 10 bases between them.

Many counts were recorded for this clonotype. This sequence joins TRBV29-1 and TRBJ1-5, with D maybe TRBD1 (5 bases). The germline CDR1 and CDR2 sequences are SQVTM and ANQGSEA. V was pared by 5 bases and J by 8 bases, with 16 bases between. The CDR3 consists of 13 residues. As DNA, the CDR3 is TGCAGCGTTCTCCCCCTACCGGGGGAGCCCCAGCATTTT. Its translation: CSVLPLPGEPQHF.

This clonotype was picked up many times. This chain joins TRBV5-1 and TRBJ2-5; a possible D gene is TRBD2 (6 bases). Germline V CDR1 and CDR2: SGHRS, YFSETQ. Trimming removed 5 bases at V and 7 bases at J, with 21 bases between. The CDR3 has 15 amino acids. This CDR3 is CASSSGQNYGGTQYF. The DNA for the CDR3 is TGCGCCAGCAGTTCGGGCCAAAATTACGGGGGGACCCAGTACTTC.

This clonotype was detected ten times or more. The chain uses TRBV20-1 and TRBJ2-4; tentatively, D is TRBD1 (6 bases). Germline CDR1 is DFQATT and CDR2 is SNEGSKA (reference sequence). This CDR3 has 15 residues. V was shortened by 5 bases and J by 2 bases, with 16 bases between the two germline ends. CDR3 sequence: CSAYRARVPKNIQYF. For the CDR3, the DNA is TGCAGTGCTTACAGGGCAAGGGTACCCAAAAACATTCAGTACTTC.

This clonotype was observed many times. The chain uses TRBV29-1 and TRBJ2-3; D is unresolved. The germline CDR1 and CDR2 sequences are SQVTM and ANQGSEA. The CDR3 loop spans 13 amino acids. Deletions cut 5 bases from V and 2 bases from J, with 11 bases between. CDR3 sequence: CSVSRGVTDTQYF. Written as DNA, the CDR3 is TGCAGCGTTTCCCGTGGGGTCACAGATACGCAGTATTTT.

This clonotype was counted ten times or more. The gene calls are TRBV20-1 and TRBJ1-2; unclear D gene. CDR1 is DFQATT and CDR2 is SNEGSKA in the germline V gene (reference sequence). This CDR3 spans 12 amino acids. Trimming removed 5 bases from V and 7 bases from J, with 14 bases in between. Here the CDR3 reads CSASPGSFGYTF. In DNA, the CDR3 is TGCAGTGCTTCCCCCGGCTCCTTTGGCTACACCTTC.

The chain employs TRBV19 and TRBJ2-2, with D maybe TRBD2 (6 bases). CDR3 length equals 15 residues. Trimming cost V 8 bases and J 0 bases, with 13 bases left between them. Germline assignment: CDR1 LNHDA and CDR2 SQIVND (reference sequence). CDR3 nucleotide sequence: TGTGCCAGTGCCCTCGGGGGATCGAACACCGGGGAGCTGTTTTTT. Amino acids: CASALGGSNTGELFF.

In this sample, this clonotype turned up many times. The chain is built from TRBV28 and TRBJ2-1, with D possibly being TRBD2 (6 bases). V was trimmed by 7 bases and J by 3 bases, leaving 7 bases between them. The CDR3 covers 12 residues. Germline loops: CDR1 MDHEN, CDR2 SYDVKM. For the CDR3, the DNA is TGTGCCAGCAAGGGAGGCTACAATGAGCAGTTCTTC. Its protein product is CASKGGYNEQFF.

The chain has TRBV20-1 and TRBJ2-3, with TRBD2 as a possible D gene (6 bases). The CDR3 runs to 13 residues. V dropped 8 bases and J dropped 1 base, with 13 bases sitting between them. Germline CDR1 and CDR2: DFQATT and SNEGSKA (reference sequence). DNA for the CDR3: TGCAGTTCTCTACTAGCAGGCACAGATACGCAGTATTTT. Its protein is CSSLLAGTDTQYF.